This note documents a single T cell receptor (beta chain) sequence. Its antigen remains unknown. The CDR3 has 15 amino acids. CDR1 is MGHRA and CDR2 is YSYEKL in the germline V gene. V was trimmed by 1 base and J by 0 bases, leaving 9 bases between them. This entry is derived from a study of blood T cells in healthy people across ages. Sample-barcoded 5' priming and a J-beta primer mix drove a second PCR of roughly 6 to 12 cycles. Every single cDNA molecule received a tag from a template-switch adaptor with 12 random nucleotides. TCRdb re-derived calls from the 5' RACE reads in MiXCR, one entry per CDR3 protein. The table lists 500,000 to 650,000 distinct CDR3 sequences, around a quarter of them singletons. Study results and caveats: TCR beta diversity tracked closely with naive T cell percentage.

These same records also appear under a second study, on T cells of mothers and their children. That paper states: A primer called M1S, used in the second PCR, added sample barcodes and 2-4 random nucleotides. Each mother yielded more than 8.5 million TCR beta CDR3 reads. Each child yielded a few million reads.

The chain recombines TRBV4-1 with TRBJ1-2; D not resolved. Material: blood. This TCR was sampled from a boy between 2 and 15 years old in good health. The CDR3 DNA sequence: TGCGCCAGCAGCCAAGGGTGGAGCCCTAACTATGGCTACACCTTC. Translating it yields CASSQGWSPNYGYTF.